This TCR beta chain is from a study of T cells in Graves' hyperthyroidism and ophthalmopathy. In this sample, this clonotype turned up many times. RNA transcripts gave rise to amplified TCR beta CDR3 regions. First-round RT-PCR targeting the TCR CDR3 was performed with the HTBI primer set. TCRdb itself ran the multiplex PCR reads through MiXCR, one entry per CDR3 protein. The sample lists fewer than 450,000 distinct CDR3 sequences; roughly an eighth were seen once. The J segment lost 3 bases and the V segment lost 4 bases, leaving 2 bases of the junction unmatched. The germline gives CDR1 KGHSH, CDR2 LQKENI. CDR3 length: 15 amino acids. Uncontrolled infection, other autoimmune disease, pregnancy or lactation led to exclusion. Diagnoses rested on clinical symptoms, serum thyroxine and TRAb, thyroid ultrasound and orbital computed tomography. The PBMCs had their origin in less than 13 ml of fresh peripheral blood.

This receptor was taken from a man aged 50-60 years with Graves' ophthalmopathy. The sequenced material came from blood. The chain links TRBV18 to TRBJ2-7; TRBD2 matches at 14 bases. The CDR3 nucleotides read TGTGCCAGCTCACATGGGACTAGCGGGAGCTACGAGCAGTACTTC. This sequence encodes CASSHGTSGSYEQYF.